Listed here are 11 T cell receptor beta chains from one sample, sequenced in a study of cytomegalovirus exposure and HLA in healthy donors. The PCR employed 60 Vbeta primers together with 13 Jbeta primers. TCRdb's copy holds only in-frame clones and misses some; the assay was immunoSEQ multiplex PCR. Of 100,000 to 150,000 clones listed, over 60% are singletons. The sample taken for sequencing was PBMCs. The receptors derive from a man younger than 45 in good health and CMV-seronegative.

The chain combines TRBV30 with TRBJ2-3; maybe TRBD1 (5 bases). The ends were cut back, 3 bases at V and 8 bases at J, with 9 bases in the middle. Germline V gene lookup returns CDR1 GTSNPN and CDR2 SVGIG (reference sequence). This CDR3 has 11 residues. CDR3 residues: CAWRGGATQYF. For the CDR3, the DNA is TGTGCCTGGAGAGGTGGGGCTACGCAGTATTTT. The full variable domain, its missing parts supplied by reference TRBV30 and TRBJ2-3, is SQTIHQWPATLVQPVGSPLSLECTVEGTSNPNLYWYRQAAGRGLQLLFYSVGIGQISSEVPQNLSASRPQDRQFILSSKKLLLSDSGFYLCAWRGGATQYFGPGTRLTVL.

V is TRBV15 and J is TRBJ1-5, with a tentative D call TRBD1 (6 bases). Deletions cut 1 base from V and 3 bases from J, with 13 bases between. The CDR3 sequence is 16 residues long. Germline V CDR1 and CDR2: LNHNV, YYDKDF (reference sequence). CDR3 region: CATSRGGQGPNQPQHF. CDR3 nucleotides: TGTGCCACCAGCAGAGGGGGTCAGGGGCCCAATCAGCCCCAGCATTTT.

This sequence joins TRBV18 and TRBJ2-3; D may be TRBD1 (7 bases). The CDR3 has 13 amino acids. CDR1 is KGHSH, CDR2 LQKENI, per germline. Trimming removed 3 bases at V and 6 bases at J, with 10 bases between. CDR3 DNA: TGTGCCAGCTCACCGGCAGGGGGGGATACGCAGTATTTT. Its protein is CASSPAGGDTQYF. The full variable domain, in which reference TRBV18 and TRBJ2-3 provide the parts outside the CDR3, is NAGVMQNPRHLVRRRGQEARLRCSPMKGHSHVYWYRQLPEEGLKFMVYLQKENIIDESGMPKERFSAEFPKEGPSILRIQQVVRGDSAAYFCASSPAGGDTQYFGPGTRLTVL.

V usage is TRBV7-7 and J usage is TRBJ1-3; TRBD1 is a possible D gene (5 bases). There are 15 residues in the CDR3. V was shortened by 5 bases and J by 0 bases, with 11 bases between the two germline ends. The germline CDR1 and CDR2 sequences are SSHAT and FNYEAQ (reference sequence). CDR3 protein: CASSQGHNSGNTIYF. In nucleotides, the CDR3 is TGTGCCAGCAGCCAAGGACACAACTCTGGAAACACCATATATTTT.

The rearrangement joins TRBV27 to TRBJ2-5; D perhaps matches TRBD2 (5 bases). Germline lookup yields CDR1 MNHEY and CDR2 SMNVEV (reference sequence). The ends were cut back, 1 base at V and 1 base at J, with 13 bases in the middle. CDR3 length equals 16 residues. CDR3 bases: TGTGCCAGCAGTTTATTAGGAGGAGGCCTCCAAGAGACCCAGTACTTC. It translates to CASSLLGGGLQETQYF.

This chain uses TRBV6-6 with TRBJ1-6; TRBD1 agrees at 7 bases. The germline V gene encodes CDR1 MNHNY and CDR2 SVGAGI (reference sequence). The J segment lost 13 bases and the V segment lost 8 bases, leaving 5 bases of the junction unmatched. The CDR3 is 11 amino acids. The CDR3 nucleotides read TGTGCCAGCCACAGGGGTGGTCCCCTCCACTTT. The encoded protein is CASHRGGPLHF.

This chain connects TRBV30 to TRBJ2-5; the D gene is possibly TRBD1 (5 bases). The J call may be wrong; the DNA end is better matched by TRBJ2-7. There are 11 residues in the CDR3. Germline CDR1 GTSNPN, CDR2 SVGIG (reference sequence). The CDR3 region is CACDRSYEQYF. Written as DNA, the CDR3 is TGTGCCTGCGACAGAAGCTACGAGCAGTACTTC.

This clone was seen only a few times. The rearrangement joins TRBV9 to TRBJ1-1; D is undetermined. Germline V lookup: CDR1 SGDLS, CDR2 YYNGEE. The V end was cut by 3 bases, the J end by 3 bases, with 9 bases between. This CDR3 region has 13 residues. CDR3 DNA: TGTGCCAGCAGCGGGAGGTCCCACACTGAAGCTTTCTTT. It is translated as CASSGRSHTEAFF.

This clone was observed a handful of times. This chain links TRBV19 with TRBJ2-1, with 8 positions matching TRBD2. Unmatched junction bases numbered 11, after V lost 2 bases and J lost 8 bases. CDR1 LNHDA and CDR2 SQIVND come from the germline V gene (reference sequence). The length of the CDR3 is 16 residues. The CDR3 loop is CASSITSGPGTDEQFF. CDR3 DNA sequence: TGTGCCAGTAGTATAACTAGCGGTCCAGGGACCGATGAGCAGTTCTTC.

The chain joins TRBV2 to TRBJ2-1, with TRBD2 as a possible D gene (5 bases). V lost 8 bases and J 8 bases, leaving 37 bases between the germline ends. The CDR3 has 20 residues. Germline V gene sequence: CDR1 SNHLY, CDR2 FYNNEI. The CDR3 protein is CASASGRLNRVSKGGDEQFF. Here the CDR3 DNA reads TGTGCCAGCGCCTCCGGACGACTAAACCGAGTTTCAAAGGGTGGGGATGAGCAGTTCTTC. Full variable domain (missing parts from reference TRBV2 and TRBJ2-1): EPEVTQTPSHQVTQMGQEVILRCVPISNHLYFYWYRQILGQKVEFLVSFYNNEISEKSEIFDDQFSVERPDGSNFTLKIRSTKLEDSAMYFCASASGRLNRVSKGGDEQFFGPGTRLTVL.

The CDR3: CASSHGQSPEKLFF. The CDR3 coding sequence is TGTGCCAGCAGCCACGGACAGAGTCCTGAAAAACTGTTTTTT. This chain joins TRBV7-8 and TRBJ1-4; possibly TRBD1 for D (6 bases). V lost 5 bases to trimming and J lost 7 bases, with 14 bases between them. Germline V gene sequence: CDR1 SGHVS, CDR2 FQNEAQ. The CDR3 totals 14 residues.